This T cell receptor (beta chain) was recorded in a study of OX40 agonist ivuxolimab in advanced cancers. A note on the overall study: Ivuxolimab was an agonistic, fully human IgG2 monoclonal antibody directed against OX40 (CD134), a costimulatory receptor. Partial responses occurred in three dose-escalation patients: two with cutaneous melanoma and one with hepatocellular carcinoma. Intravenous ivuxolimab was administered to patients every 2 weeks at six dose levels: 0.01, 0.1, 0.3, 1.5, 3 and 10 mg/kg. Of the approximately 50 dose-escalation patients, hepatocellular carcinoma was present in about 20, melanoma in approximately 15, renal cell carcinoma in 9 and head and neck cancer in 9. A male proportion of roughly 80% and a mean age of about 60 years, ranging from about 23 to 90, were recorded for the dose-escalation cohort. Patients were allowed to have had prior anti-PD-1, anti-PD-L1 or anti-CTLA-4 therapy, and about 40% of the dose-escalation patients had been treated with checkpoint inhibitors. The monotherapy dose-escalation portion (N ≈ 50 patients) of the phase I ivuxolimab trial is reported in the paper. The purpose of peripheral TCRbeta sequencing was to test whether ivuxolimab changed TCR sequence diversity and led to clonal T-cell expansion.

A note on this clone: The antigen it binds to is not known. The sample holds no much larger clone one base away, and base qualities are not on file.

CDR1 and CDR2 (MNHNS, SASEGT) derive from the germline V gene. V and J lose 4 bases and 6 bases, and a span of 12 bases separates them. The CDR3 goes from the cysteine to the phenylalanine over 13 residues. Only the CDR3 region is kept as DNA, spanning 39 bases read in frame from base 1. Genomic DNA was isolated from the sorted cells so that the TCRbeta CDR3 region could be sequenced. TCRbeta CDR3 regions were sequenced using the immunoSEQ Assay. TCRdb stores this immuneACCESS table with in-frame sequences only. Part of the clones is absent; in the studies checked, under half of the shortfall reflects unresolved V genes, and no reason is known for the rest. Recorded for this sample are roughly 34,000 clones; roughly nine tenths of them occurred a single time. Jointly, the top ten make up more than 0.8% of the sample. The trial excluded patients who had a history of autoimmune disease or were on systemic immunosuppression. Peripheral blood for TCR sequencing was collected from all dose cohorts at baseline, on cycle 4 day 1, and on cycle 7 day 1. Samples were obtained from an open-label, multicenter, first-in-human phase I dose-escalation trial of ivuxolimab. Adults with locally advanced or metastatic head and neck squamous cell, hepatocellular, melanoma or renal cell carcinoma were enrolled in the trial. CD4+ and CD8+ T cells were sorted separately from peripheral blood before TCR sequencing.

Overall study outcomes, separate from this receptor: Low levels of normalized T-cell clonal expansion were also seen in some patients who did not respond. After ivuxolimab, CD8+ T cells had more expanded clones than CD4+ T cells on average. In the 0.1-3.0 mg/kg groups, partial responders had among the lowest normalized peripheral clonal expansion, particularly in CD8+ T cells. At doses of 0.1 to 3.0 mg/kg, clonal expansion of both CD4+ and CD8+ blood T cells was observed from baseline to week 6. Which antigens the clonally expanded peripheral T cells were specific for was not determined.

Specimen: CD4+ or CD8+ T cells sorted from blood, collected in a trial of the OX40 agonist ivuxolimab. The V gene is TRBV6-1 and the J gene is TRBJ1-2, with TRBD1 tentatively as D gene (5 bases match). This TCR came from an adult with an advanced solid tumor such as melanoma, head and neck, liver or kidney cancer. The nucleotide sequence reads as follows: TGTGCCAGCAGTGTGGGGCTGACTCATGGCTACACCTTC. Translated, it gives CASSVGLTHGYTF.